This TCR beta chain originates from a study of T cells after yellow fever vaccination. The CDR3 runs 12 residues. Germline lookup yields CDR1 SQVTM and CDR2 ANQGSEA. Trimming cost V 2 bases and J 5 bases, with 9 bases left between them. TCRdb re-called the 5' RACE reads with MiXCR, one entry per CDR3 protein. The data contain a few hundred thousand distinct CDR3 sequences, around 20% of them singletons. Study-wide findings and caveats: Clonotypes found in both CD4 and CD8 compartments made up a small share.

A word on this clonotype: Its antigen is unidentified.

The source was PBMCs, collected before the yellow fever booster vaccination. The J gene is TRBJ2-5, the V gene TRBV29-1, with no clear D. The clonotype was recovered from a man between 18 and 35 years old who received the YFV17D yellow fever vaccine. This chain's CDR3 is CSVEQRAETQYF. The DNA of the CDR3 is TGCAGCGTTGAACAGAGAGCGGAGACCCAGTACTTC.